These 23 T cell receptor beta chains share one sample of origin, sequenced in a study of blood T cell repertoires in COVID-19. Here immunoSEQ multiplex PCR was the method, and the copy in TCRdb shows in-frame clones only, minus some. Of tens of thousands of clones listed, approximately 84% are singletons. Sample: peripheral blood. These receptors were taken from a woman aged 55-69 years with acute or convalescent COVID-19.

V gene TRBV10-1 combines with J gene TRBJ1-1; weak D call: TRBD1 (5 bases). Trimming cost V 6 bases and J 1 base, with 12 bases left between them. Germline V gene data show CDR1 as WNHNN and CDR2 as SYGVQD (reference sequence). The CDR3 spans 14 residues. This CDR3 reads CASSQQVGNTEAFF. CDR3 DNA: TGCGCCAGCAGCCAACAGGTCGGGAACACTGAAGCTTTCTTT.

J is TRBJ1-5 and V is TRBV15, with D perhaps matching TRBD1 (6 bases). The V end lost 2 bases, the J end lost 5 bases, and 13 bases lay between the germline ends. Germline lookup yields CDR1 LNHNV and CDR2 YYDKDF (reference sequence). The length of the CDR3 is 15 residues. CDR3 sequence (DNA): TGTGCCACCAGCAGAAGGGGACAATTTGATCAGCCCCAGCATTTT. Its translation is CATSRRGQFDQPQHF.

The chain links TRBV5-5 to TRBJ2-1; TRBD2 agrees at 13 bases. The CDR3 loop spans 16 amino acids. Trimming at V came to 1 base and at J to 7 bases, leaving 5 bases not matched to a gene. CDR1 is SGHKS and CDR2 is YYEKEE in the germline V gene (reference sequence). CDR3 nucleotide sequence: TGTGCCAGCAGCTTGACAGGGACTAGCGGGGAAAATGAGCAGTTCTTC. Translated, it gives CASSLTGTSGENEQFF.

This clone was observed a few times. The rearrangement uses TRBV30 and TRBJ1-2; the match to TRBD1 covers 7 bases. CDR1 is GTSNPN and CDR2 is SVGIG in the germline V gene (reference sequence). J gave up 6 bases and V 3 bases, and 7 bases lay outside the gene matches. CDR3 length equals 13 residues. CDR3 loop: CAWSRDSTDGYTF. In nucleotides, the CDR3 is TGTGCCTGGAGCCGGGACAGTACCGATGGCTACACCTTC.

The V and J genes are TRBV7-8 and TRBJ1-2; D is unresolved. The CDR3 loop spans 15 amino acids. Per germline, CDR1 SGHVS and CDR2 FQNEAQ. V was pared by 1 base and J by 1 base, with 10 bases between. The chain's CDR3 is CASSLVAGLNYGYTF. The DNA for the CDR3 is TGTGCCAGCAGCTTAGTGGCTGGGCTTAACTATGGCTACACCTTC.

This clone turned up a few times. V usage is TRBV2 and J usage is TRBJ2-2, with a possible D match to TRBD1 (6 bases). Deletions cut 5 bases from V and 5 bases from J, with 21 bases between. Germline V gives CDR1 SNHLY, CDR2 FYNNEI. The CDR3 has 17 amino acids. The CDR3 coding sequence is TGTGCCAGCAGTACCAGGGGTTCCAGATTCTTAACCGGGGAGCTGTTTTTT. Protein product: CASSTRGSRFLTGELFF.

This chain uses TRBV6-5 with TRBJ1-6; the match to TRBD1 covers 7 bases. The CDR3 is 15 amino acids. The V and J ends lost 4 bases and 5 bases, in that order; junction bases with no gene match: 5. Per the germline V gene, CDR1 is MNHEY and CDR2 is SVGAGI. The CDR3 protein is CASSFHRGNNSPLHF. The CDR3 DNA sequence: TGTGCCAGCAGTTTTCACAGGGGAAATAATTCACCCCTCCACTTT.

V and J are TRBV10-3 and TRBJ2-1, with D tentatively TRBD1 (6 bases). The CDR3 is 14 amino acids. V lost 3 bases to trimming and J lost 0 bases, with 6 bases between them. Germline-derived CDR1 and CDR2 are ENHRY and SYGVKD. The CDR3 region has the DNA TGTGCCATCAGTGAAGGGGGCTCCTACAATGAGCAGTTCTTC. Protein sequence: CAISEGGSYNEQFF.

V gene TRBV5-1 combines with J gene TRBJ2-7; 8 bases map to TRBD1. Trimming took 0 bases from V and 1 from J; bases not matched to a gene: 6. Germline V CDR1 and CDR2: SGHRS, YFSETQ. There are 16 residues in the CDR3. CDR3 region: CASSLALDRGSYEQYF. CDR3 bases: TGCGCCAGCAGCTTGGCCCTCGACAGGGGATCCTACGAGCAGTACTTC.

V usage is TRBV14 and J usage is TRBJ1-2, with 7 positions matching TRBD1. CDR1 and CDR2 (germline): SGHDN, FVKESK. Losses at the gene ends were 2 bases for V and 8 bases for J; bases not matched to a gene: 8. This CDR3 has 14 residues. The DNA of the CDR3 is TGTGCCAGCAGCCAACTACAGGGGCCTAGGGGCTACACCTTC. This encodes CASSQLQGPRGYTF. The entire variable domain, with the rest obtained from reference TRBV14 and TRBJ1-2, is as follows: EAGVTQFPSHSVIEKGQTVTLRCDPISGHDNLYWYRRVMGKEIKFLLHFVKESKQDESGMPNNRFLAERTGGTYSTLKVQPAELEDSGVYFCASSQLQGPRGYTFGSGTRLTVV.

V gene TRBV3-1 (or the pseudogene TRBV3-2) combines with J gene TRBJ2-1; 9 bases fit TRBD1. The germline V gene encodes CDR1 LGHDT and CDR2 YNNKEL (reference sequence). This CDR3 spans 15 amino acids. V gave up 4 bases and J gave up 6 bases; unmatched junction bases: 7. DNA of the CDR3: TGTGCCAGCAGCCGCAGGACAGGGGATGGCAATGAGCAGTTCTTC. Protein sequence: CASSRRTGDGNEQFF.

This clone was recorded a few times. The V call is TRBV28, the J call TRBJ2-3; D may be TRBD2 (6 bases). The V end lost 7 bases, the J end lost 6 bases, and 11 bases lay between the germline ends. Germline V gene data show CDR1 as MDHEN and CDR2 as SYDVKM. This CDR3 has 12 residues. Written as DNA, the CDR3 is TGTGCCAGCACAGCGGCGGGGGATACGCAGTATTTT. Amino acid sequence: CASTAAGDTQYF.

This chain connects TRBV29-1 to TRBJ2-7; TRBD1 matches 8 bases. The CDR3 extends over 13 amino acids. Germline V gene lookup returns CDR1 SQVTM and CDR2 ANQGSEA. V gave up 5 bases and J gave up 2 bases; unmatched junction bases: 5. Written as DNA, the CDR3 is TGCAGCGTTAGGGACAGGCAAACCTACGAGCAGTACTTC. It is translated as CSVRDRQTYEQYF.

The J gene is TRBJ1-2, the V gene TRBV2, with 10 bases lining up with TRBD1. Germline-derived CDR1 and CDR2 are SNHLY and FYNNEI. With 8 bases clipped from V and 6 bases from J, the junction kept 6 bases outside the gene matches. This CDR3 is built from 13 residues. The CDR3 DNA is TGTGCCAGCCCGACAGGGGGCGCGAATGGCTACACCTTC. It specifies CASPTGGANGYTF.

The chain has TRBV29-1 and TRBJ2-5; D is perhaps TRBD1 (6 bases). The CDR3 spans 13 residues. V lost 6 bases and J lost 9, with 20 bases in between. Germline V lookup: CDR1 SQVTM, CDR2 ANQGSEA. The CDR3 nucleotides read TGCAGCGTGGGGGCCGGGTCAGGTGGTGCCCAGTACTTC. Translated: CSVGAGSGGAQYF.

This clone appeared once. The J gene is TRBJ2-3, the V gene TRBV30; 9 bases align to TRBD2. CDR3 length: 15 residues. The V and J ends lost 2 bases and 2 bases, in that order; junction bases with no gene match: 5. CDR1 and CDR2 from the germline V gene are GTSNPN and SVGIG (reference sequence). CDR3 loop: CAWSSPSGVTDTQYF. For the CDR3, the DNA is TGTGCCTGGAGTTCCCCTAGCGGGGTCACAGATACGCAGTATTTT.

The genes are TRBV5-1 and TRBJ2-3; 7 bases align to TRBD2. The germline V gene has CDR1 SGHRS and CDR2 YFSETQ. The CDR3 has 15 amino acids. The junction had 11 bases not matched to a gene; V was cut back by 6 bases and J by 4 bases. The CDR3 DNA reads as TGCGCCAGCATCGAATTAGCGGGTTCCCCAGATACGCAGTATTTT. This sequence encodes CASIELAGSPDTQYF.

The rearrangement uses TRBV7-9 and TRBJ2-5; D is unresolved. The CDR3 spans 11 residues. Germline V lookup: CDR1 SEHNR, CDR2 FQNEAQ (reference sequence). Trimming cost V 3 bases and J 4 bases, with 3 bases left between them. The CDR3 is CASSFRETQYF. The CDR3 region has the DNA TGTGCCAGCAGCTTTAGAGAGACCCAGTACTTC.

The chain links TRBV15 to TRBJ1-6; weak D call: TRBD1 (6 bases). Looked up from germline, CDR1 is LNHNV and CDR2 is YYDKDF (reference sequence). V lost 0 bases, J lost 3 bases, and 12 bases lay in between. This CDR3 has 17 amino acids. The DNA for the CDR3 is TGTGCCACCAGCAGAGATATAGGGGGGGGCTATAATTCACCCCTCCACTTT. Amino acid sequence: CATSRDIGGGYNSPLHF.

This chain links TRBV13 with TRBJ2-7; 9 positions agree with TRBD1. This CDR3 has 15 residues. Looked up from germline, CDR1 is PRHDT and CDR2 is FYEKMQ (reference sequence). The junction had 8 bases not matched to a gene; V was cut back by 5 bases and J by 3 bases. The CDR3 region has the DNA TGTGCCAGCAGCCCCGATCCGGGACAGGGCTACGAGCAGTACTTC. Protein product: CASSPDPGQGYEQYF.

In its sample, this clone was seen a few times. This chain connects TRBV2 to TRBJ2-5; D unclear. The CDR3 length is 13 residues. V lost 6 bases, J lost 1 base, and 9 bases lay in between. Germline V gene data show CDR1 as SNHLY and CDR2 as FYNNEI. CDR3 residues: CASSYSIQETQYF. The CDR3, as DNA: TGTGCCAGCAGCTACTCCATCCAAGAGACCCAGTACTTC.

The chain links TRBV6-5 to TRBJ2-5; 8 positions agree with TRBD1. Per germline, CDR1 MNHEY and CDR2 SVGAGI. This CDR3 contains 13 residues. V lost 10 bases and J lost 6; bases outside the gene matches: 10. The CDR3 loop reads CATRGQAVQTQYF. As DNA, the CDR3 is TGTGCCACCCGGGGACAGGCTGTGCAGACCCAGTACTTC.

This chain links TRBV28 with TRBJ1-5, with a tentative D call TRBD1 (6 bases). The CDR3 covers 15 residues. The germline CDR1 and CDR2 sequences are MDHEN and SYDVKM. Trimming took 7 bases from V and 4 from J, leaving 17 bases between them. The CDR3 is CASTTGGAGNQPQHF. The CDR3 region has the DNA TGTGCCAGCACCACCGGGGGGGCTGGGAATCAGCCCCAGCATTTT.